These 29 T cell receptor beta chains came from one sample sequenced in a study of Graves' ophthalmopathy and Graves' hyperthyroidism. The authors amplified TCR beta CDR3 regions from RNA transcripts. The workflow started with a first-round RT-PCR run with HTBI primers and then moved on to a second-round multiplex PCR. Via MiXCR, TCRdb re-called the multiplex PCR reads, giving one row per CDR3 protein. The table has almost 750,000 distinct CDR3 sequences, 40% seen once; the top ten hold around 40%. The material sequenced was peripheral blood. Receptor source: an adult man with Graves' ophthalmopathy.

This clonotype has just a few counts. This rearrangement joins TRBV7-9 to TRBJ2-7; 9 bases fit TRBD1. Germline trimming cut 3 bases from V and 1 base from J; bases unmatched to any gene: 13. This CDR3 spans 18 amino acids. Germline CDR1 is SEHNR and CDR2 is FQNEAQ (reference sequence). This CDR3 is CASSLQGQGFTGSYEQYF. The CDR3 DNA reads TGTGCCAGCAGCTTGCAAGGACAGGGGTTCACGGGGTCCTACGAGCAGTACTTC.

This clonotype was detected ten times or more. The rearrangement joins TRBV7-9 to TRBJ1-1; D call uncertain. The germline CDR1 and CDR2 sequences are SEHNR and FQNEAQ (reference sequence). V was clipped by 3 bases and J by 2 bases, with 7 bases between them. The CDR3 is 13 amino acids. Written as DNA, the CDR3 is TGTGCCAGCAGCTTGAAGAGTAACACTGAAGCTTTCTTT. This encodes CASSLKSNTEAFF.

V and J are TRBV2 and TRBJ2-2, with TRBD1 matching 7 bases. Per germline, CDR1 SNHLY and CDR2 FYNNEI. Trimming removed 6 bases from V and 6 bases from J; junction bases left unmatched: 10. The CDR3 covers 15 residues. For the CDR3, the DNA is TGTGCCAGCAGGCAGACAGGGTCTTATCCCGGGGAGCTGTTTTTT. This codes for CASRQTGSYPGELFF.

This chain connects TRBV29-1 to TRBJ1-1, with D perhaps TRBD1 (5 bases). The V gene lost 3 bases and the J gene lost 1 base, with 12 bases spanning the gap. The CDR3 is made up of 14 amino acids. The germline CDR1 and CDR2 sequences are SQVTM and ANQGSEA. CDR3 loop: CSVDEQGQNTEAFF. The CDR3 DNA sequence: TGCAGCGTTGATGAGCAGGGCCAGAACACTGAAGCTTTCTTT.

This clonotype has a handful of counts. The chain employs TRBV13 and TRBJ1-2, with D possibly matching TRBD1 (5 bases). The V end lost 3 bases, the J end lost 0 bases, and 11 bases lay between the germline ends. Looked up from germline, CDR1 is PRHDT and CDR2 is FYEKMQ (reference sequence). The CDR3 sequence is 15 residues long. CDR3 in DNA: TGTGCCAGCAGCTTTAACAGGAAGCCTAACTATGGCTACACCTTC. Its protein product is CASSFNRKPNYGYTF.

This rearrangement joins TRBV29-1 to TRBJ1-2; TRBD1 matches 7 bases. Germline values: CDR1 SQVTM, CDR2 ANQGSEA. CDR3 length: 11 amino acids. V shed 4 bases, J shed 10 bases, and the junction held 6 bases outside the gene matches. CDR3 in DNA: TGCAGCGTTGCGACAGGGAAGGACTACACCTTC. Protein product: CSVATGKDYTF.

Comment on this clonotype: This CDR3 fails to terminate in the conserved phenylalanine or tryptophan, so it likely reflects a read error. This chain uses TRBV7-2 with TRBJ2-7; 9 nucleotides line up with TRBD2. This CDR3 region has 14 residues. The germline V gene encodes CDR1 SGHTA and CDR2 FQGNSA. V lost 9 bases, J lost 3 bases, and 9 bases stayed unmatched. The CDR3 coding sequence is TGTGCCAGTAAAGCTAGCGGGGAACTCTACGAGCAGTACTGC. Its translation: CASKASGELYEQYC.

This clonotype was picked up many times. J is TRBJ1-6 and V is TRBV14; 7 nucleotides match TRBD1. Per germline, CDR1 SGHDN and CDR2 FVKESK. The CDR3 has 15 residues. Trimming cost V 2 bases and J 7 bases; bases outside gene matches: 5. The CDR3 DNA reads as TGTGCCAGCAGCCAACAGACAGGGAACAATTCACCCCTCCACTTT. It translates to CASSQQTGNNSPLHF.

This clonotype appeared many times. The chain joins TRBV7-3 to TRBJ1-2; 9 bases are shared with TRBD1. This CDR3 has 14 amino acids. V lost 5 bases, J lost 3 bases, and 4 bases stayed unmatched. CDR1 is SGHTA and CDR2 is FQGTGA in the germline V gene. CDR3 DNA sequence: TGTGCCAGCAGCCCCACAGGGGGCGACTATGGCTACACCTTC. Its translation is CASSPTGGDYGYTF.

The genes are TRBV25-1 and TRBJ1-2; D gene unclear. CDR1 is MGHDK and CDR2 is SYGVNS in the germline V gene. The V end was cut by 4 bases, the J end by 2 bases, with 11 bases between. The CDR3 extends over 14 amino acids. In DNA, the CDR3 is TGTGCCAGCAGTGGTGCCCGCGGGAACTATGGCTACACCTTC. Translation gives CASSGARGNYGYTF.

J is TRBJ2-7 and V is TRBV5-6, with a weak D call TRBD1 (6 bases). Trimming left V 4 bases short and J 4 bases short, with 18 bases between. Germline loops: CDR1 SGHDT, CDR2 YYEEEE. The length of the CDR3 is 15 residues. Here the CDR3 DNA reads TGTGCCAGCAGCATACAGGGACCCCTTGTTTACGAGCAGTACTTC. The encoded protein is CASSIQGPLVYEQYF.

The rearrangement uses TRBV9 and TRBJ1-4; tentatively, D is TRBD1 (6 bases). V gave up 4 bases and J gave up 5 bases, with 12 bases separating them. The CDR3 is 14 residues long. The germline gives CDR1 SGDLS, CDR2 YYNGEE. The CDR3: CASSRTVVNEKLFF. In nucleotides, the CDR3 is TGTGCCAGCAGCAGGACAGTAGTGAATGAAAAACTGTTTTTT.

This clonotype has ten or more counts. The V gene is TRBV10-3, the J gene TRBJ1-4, with D unresolved. V was cut by 3 bases and J by 8 bases, with 13 bases left in between. The CDR3 loop spans 14 amino acids. Germline V lookup: CDR1 ENHRY, CDR2 SYGVKD. CDR3 DNA: TGTGCCATCAGTGACAAGGCCCTGGGGGAAAAACTGTTTTTT. Protein: CAISDKALGEKLFF.

With respect to this clonotype: In this CDR3 the conserved last residue, phenylalanine or tryptophan, is missing, so a read error is likely. The V gene is TRBV5-1, the J gene TRBJ2-5; D possibly corresponds to TRBD2 (5 bases). The V end was cut by 1 base, the J end by 5 bases, with 6 bases between. CDR3 length: 12 amino acids. Germline V CDR1 and CDR2: SGHRS, YFSETQ. DNA of the CDR3: TGCGCCAGCAGCTTGAAGCGGGAGACCCAGTACTGC. It codes for CASSLKRETQYC.

The rearrangement links TRBV11-2 to TRBJ2-3; possible D gene TRBD2, 6 bases. The CDR3 loop spans 13 amino acids. V lost 4 bases and J lost 6, with 11 bases in between. Per the germline V gene, CDR1 is SGHAT and CDR2 is FQNNGV. The CDR3 sequence: CASSYRRVDTQYF. The DNA for the CDR3 is TGTGCCAGCAGCTACAGGAGGGTGGATACGCAGTATTTT.

A note on this clonotype: The junction departs from the called germline gene at one end, perhaps through a read error. V gene TRBV25-1 combines with J gene TRBJ1-3; D remains unclear. Germline CDR1 MGHDK, CDR2 SYGVNS. This CDR3 has 9 residues. The DNA for the CDR3 is TGTGCCAGCAGTGGGGGAGGAGGGTTT. Protein product: CASSGGGGF.

A word on this clonotype: Since a much larger clone is just one base distant, this may be a read error. The J gene is TRBJ2-6, the V gene TRBV29-1; D is unclear. This CDR3 spans 16 amino acids. The ends were cut back, 0 bases at V and 4 bases at J, with 13 bases in the middle. Germline CDR1 SQVTM, CDR2 ANQGSEA. CDR3: CSVEESTVGGANVLTF. The CDR3 nucleotides read TGCAGCGTTGAAGAAAGTACAGTGGGAGGGGCCAACGTCCTGACTTTC.

This clonotype has a count of ten or more. The chain carries TRBV24-1 and TRBJ1-2, with D maybe TRBD1 (6 bases). Germline loops: CDR1 KGHDR, CDR2 SFDVKD. The germline V and J ends were trimmed by 6 bases and 6 bases, with 7 bases remaining between them. The CDR3 is 11 amino acids. DNA of the CDR3: TGTGCCACCAGTTACAGGGATGGCTACACCTTC. It translates to CATSYRDGYTF.

Of note for this clonotype: At one of its ends the junction is not consistent with the germline gene, which may arise from a read error. The chain carries TRBV25-1 and TRBJ2-6; maybe TRBD2 (5 bases). CDR1 MGHDK and CDR2 SYGVNS come from the germline V gene. The CDR3 runs 16 residues. Here the CDR3 DNA reads TGTGCCAGCAGTGAAGGGCGGGCCTCTGGGGTCAACGTCCTGACTTTC. It encodes CASSEGRASGVNVLTF. Looking up the rest from reference TRBV25-1 and TRBJ2-6 gives the full variable domain: EADIYQTPRYLVIGTGKKITLECSQTMGHDKMYWYQQDPGMELHLIHYSYGVNSTEKGDLSSESTVSRIRTEHFPLTLESARPSHTSQYLCASSEGRASGVNVLTFGAGSRLTVL.

The gene calls are TRBV10-3 and TRBJ2-7; 8 positions match TRBD2. Looked up from germline, CDR1 is ENHRY and CDR2 is SYGVKD. After removal of 10 bases from V and 4 bases from J, the junction contained 15 bases not matched to a gene. The CDR3 has 15 residues. The CDR3 is CASRPTGGARYEQYF. Written as DNA, the CDR3 is TGTGCCAGCAGACCTACGGGGGGGGCGCGGTACGAGCAGTACTTC.

This clonotype was counted once. At one boundary the junction diverges from the germline segment, which might be a read error. The CDR3 nucleotides are TGCGCCAGCAGCGTTGAAAGAACAGATACGCAGTATTTT. This sequence encodes CASSVERTDTQYF. The rearrangement joins TRBV7-9 to TRBJ2-3; D not resolved. The germline CDR1 and CDR2 sequences are SEHNR and FQNEAQ (reference sequence). The CDR3 is made up of 13 amino acids.

This rearrangement joins TRBV6-6 to TRBJ1-5, with D perhaps matching TRBD1 (6 bases). Germline V lookup: CDR1 MNHNY, CDR2 SVGAGI (reference sequence). The CDR3 runs to 15 residues. V was trimmed by 7 bases and J by 4 bases, leaving 17 bases between them. The CDR3 bases are TGTGCCAGCATTAATACAGGGAGTGGAAATCAGCCCCAGCATTTT. Its translation is CASINTGSGNQPQHF.

Notes on this clonotype: This clone may be a read error of a much larger clone one base away. The rearrangement joins TRBV24-1 to TRBJ1-5; D is unresolved. Germline V gives CDR1 KGHDR, CDR2 SFDVKD. The CDR3 sequence is 15 residues long. The V gene lost 3 bases and the J gene lost 1 base, with 9 bases spanning the gap. CDR3 DNA sequence: TGTGCCACCAGTGATGGGATGACCAGCAATCAGCCCCAGCATTTT. This encodes CATSDGMTSNQPQHF.

The V gene is TRBV7-3, the J gene TRBJ2-7; TRBD1 aligns across 10 bases. The CDR3 is 14 amino acids. CDR1 SGHTA and CDR2 FQGTGA come from the germline V gene. J gave up 6 bases and V 4 bases, and 6 bases lay outside the gene matches. The CDR3 coding sequence is TGTGCCAGCAGCTGGACCGGGACAGGGGTCGAGCAGTACTTC. Translated: CASSWTGTGVEQYF.

The rearrangement links TRBV7-9 to TRBJ1-5; 8 positions agree with TRBD1. Trimming took 3 bases from V and 6 from J; bases not matched to a gene: 13. CDR1 is SEHNR, CDR2 FQNEAQ, per germline (reference sequence). The CDR3 is 17 amino acids. CDR3: CASSLRRETGETQPQHF. In nucleotides, the CDR3 is TGTGCCAGCAGCTTGCGTCGGGAGACAGGGGAAACTCAGCCCCAGCATTTT. Full variable domain (outside the CDR3, taken from reference TRBV7-9 and TRBJ1-5): DTGVSQNPRHKITKRGQNVTFRCDPISEHNRLYWYRQTLGQGPEFLTYFQNEAQLEKSRLLSDRFSAERPKGSFSTLEIQRTEQGDSAMYLCASSLRRETGETQPQHFGDGTRLSIL.

CDR3 sequence: CSVDTARANVLTF. CDR3 bases: TGCAGCGTTGACACGGCCAGGGCCAACGTCCTGACTTTC. The genes are TRBV29-1 and TRBJ2-6; D is unresolved. This CDR3 region has 13 residues. Trimming cost V 3 bases and J 5 bases, with 8 bases left between them. Germline-derived CDR1 and CDR2 are SQVTM and ANQGSEA.

This clonotype has ten or more counts. The chain carries TRBV9 and TRBJ2-7; D possibly matches TRBD1 or TRBD2 (5 bases each). Per germline, CDR1 SGDLS and CDR2 YYNGEE. The length of the CDR3 is 13 residues. The ends were cut back, 4 bases at V and 5 bases at J, with 13 bases in the middle. In nucleotides, the CDR3 is TGTGCCAGCAGCTCCCGCAGGGACGACGAGCAGTACTTC. Encoded protein: CASSSRRDDEQYF.

Turning to this clonotype: An end of the junction does not agree with germline; a read error may underlie this. The chain has TRBV10-3 and TRBJ2-7; 7 bases align to TRBD2. Germline V CDR1 and CDR2: ENHRY, SYGVKD. CDR3 length equals 15 residues. CDR3 sequence (DNA): TGTGCCAGCAGTTTCGCGGCGGGAGCCCCTATCGAGCAGTACTTC. Its protein is CASSFAAGAPIEQYF.

This clonotype was counted a few times. The rearrangement joins TRBV20-1 to TRBJ2-7; D unresolved. With 3 bases removed from V and 0 bases from J, the gap between germline ends came to 12 bases. This CDR3 has 14 residues. Germline V lookup: CDR1 DFQATT, CDR2 SNEGSKA (reference sequence). This CDR3 reads CSASRQANSYEQYF. DNA for the CDR3: TGCAGTGCTAGTCGGCAGGCTAACTCCTACGAGCAGTACTTC.